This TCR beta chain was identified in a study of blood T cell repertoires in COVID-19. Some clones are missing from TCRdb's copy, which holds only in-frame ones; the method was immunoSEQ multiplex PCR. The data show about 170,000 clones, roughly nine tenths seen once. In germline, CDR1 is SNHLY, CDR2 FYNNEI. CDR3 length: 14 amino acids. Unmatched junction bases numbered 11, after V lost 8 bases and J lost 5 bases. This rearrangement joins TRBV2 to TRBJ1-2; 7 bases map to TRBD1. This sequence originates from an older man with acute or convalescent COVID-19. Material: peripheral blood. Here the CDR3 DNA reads TGTGCCAGCTTGACAGGGTGGACACTTTATGGCTACACCTTC. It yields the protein CASLTGWTLYGYTF.